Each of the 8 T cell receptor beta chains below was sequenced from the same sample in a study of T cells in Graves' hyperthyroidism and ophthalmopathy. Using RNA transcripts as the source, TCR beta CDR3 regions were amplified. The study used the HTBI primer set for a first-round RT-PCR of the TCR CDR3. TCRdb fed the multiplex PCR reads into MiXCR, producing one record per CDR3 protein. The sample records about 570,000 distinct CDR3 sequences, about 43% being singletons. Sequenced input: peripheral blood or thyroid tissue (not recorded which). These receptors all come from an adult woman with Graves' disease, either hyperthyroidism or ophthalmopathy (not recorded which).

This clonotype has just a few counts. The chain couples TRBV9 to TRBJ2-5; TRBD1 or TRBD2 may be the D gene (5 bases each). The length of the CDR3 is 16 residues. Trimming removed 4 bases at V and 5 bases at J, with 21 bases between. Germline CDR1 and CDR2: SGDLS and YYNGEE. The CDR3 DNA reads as TGTGCCAGCAGCTTAAGATTAATCCTGGGACCGGAGACCCAGTACTTC. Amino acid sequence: CASSLRLILGPETQYF.

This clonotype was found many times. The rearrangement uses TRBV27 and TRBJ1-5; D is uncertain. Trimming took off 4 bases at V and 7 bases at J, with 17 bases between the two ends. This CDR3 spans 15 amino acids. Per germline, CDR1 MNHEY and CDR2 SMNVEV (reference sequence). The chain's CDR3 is CASSSGAGLGQPQHF. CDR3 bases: TGTGCCAGCAGTTCCGGAGCTGGTCTAGGACAGCCCCAGCATTTT.

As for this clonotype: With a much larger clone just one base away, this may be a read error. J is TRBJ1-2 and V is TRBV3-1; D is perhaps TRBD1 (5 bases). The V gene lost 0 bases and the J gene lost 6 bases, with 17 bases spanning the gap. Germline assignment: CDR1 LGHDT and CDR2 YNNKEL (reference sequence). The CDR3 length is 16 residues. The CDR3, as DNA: TGTGCCAGCAGCCAAGATATCGGGACTTCGGGGGATGGCTACACCTTC. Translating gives CASSQDIGTSGDGYTF. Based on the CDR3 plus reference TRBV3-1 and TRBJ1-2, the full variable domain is DTAVSQTPKYLVTQMGNDKSIKCEQNLGHDTMYWYKQDSKKFLKIMFSYNNKELIINETVPNRFSPKSPDKAHLNLHINSLELGDSAVYFCASSQDIGTSGDGYTFGSGTRLTVV.

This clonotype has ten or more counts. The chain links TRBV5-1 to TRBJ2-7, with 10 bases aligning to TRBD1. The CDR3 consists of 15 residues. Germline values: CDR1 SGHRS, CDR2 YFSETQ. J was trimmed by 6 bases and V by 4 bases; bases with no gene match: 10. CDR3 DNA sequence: TGCGCCAGCAGCCTGGACAGGGGGACGCCTAGCGAGCAGTACTTC. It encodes CASSLDRGTPSEQYF. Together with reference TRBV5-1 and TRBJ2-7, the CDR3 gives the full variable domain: KAGVTQTPRYLIKTRGQQVTLSCSPISGHRSVSWYQQTPGQGLQFLFEYFSETQRNKGNFPGRFSGRQFSNSRSEMNVSTLELGDSALYLCASSLDRGTPSEQYFGPGTRLTVT.

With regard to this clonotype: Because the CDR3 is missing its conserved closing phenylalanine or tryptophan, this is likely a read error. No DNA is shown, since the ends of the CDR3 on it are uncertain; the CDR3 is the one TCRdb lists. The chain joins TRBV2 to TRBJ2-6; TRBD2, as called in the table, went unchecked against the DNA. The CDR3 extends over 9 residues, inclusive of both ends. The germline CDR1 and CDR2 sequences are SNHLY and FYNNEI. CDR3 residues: CASSRTVNT.

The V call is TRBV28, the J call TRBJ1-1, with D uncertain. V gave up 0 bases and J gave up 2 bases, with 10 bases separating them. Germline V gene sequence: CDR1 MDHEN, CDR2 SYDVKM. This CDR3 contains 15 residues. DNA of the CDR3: TGTGCCAGCAGTTTATGGTCCAAATTAAACACTGAAGCTTTCTTT. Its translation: CASSLWSKLNTEAFF.

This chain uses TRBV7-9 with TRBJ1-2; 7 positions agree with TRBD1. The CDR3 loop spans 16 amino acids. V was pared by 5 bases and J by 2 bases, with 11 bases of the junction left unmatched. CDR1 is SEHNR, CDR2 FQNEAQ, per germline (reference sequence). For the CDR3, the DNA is TGTGCCAGCAGCCAACGCGAGTCAGGGGGGAACTATGGCTACACCTTC. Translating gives CASSQRESGGNYGYTF.

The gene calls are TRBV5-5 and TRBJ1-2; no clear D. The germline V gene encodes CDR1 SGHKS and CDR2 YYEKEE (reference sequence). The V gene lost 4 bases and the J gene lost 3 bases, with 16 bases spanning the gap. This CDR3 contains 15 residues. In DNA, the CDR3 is TGTGCCAGCAGCGCCGGAGCGGGAGGGCACTATGGCTACACCTTC. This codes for CASSAGAGGHYGYTF.